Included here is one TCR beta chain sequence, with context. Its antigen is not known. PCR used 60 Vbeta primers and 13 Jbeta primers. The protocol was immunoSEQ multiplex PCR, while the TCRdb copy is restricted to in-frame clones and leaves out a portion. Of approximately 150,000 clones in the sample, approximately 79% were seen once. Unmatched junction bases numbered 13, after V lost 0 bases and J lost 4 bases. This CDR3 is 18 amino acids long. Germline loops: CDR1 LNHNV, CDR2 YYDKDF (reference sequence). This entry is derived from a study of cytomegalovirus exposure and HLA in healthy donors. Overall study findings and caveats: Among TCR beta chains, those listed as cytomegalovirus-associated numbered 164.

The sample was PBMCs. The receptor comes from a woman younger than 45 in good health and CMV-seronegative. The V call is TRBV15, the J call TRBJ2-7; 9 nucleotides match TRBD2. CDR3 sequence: CATSRDLAGGRRGYEQYF. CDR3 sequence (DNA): TGTGCCACCAGCAGAGATCTGGCGGGGGGGCGTCGTGGGTACGAGCAGTACTTC.